This record covers a single T cell receptor beta chain. Its matching antigen is unknown. The V gene lost 6 bases and the J gene lost 0 bases, with 17 bases spanning the gap. Per germline, CDR1 GTSNPN and CDR2 SVGIG (reference sequence). The CDR3 is 15 residues long. Produced via immunoSEQ multiplex PCR; TCRdb's table is partial and in-frame only. The table includes 640,000 or so clones, 60% to 80% detected once. This sample was included in a study of shared clonotypes between healthy human individuals. Study-wide findings and caveats: Only blood was sampled, and tissue TCR repertoires likely differ from blood ones.

This TCR came from a woman aged 30 to 39 in good health. The rearrangement uses TRBV30 and TRBJ1-1; D is possibly TRBD1 (6 bases). The specimen was memory CD4+ T cells sorted from blood. The subset is: CD45RA-negative fraction. Here the CDR3 DNA reads TGTGCCTGTTGCCCCTGGGGGGCCATGAACACTGAAGCTTTCTTT. This translates into CACCPWGAMNTEAFF.